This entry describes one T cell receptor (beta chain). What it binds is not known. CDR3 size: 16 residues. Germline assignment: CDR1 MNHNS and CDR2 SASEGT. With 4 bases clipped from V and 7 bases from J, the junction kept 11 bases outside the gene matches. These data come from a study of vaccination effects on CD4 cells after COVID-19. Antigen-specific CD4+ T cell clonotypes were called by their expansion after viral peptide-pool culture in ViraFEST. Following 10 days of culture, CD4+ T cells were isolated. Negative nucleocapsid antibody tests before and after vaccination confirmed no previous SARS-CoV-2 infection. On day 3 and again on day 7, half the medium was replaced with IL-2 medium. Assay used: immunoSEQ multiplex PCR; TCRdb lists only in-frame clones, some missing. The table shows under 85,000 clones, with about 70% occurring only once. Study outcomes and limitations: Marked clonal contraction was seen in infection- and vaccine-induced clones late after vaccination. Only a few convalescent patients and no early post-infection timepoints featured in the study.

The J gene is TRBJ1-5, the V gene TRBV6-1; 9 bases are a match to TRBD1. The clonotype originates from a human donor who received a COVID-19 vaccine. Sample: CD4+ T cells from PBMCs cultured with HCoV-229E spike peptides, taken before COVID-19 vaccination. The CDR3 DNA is TGTGCCAGCAGTGGAATCCGGGACAGGGTTGGGCAGCCCCAGCATTTT. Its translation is CASSGIRDRVGQPQHF.